One sample yielded the 10 T cell receptor beta chains listed below, sequenced in a study of shared clonotypes between healthy human individuals (TCRdb year 2020). Receptors were amplified or captured by the immunoSEQ multiplex PCR assay. TCRdb provides this immuneACCESS table in a form limited to in-frame rearrangements. Some clones are lacking; in checked studies, under half of them reflect an unresolved V gene, and why the rest are absent is not known. This sample holds 2 million to 3 million clones; approximately 94% were observed only once. The leading ten clones occupy about 0.39% of the sample. The sample taken for sequencing was naive CD4+ T cells from PBMCs. What this sample's cell subset or site label stands for: CD45RA+ positively selected. These receptors came from a man aged 18 to 30 in good health. Some clones in this sample may be carry-over from other donors' samples.

On this clone: Germline is not matched at one junction end, which may reflect a read error. The chain couples TRBV2 to TRBJ2-2; 11 bases fit TRBD2. CDR1 and CDR2 from the germline V gene are SNHLY and FYNNEI. The CDR3 consists of 16 residues. Here the CDR3 DNA reads TGTGCCAGCAGAGAAGCCGGGACTAGCGGCACCGGGGAGCTGTTTTTT. Residues: CASREAGTSGTGELFF. Combining the CDR3 with reference TRBV2 and TRBJ2-2 gives the whole variable domain EPEVTQTPSHQVTQMGQEVILRCVPISNHLYFYWYRQILGQKVEFLVSFYNNEISEKSEIFDDQFSVERPDGSNFTLKIRSTKLEDSAMYFCASREAGTSGTGELFFGEGSRLTVL.

The V call is TRBV6-5, the J call TRBJ2-5; D possibly uses TRBD1 or TRBD2 (5 bases each). The CDR3 contains 14 residues. Germline CDR1 reads MNHEY; CDR2 reads SVGAGI. With 7 bases removed from V and 6 bases from J, the gap between germline ends came to 18 bases. This chain's CDR3 is CASNGAGKEKTQYF. The DNA of the CDR3 is TGTGCCAGCAATGGGGCCGGGAAGGAAAAGACCCAGTACTTC.

The V and J genes are TRBV2 and TRBJ1-5; TRBD1 matches at 7 bases. The germline V gene has CDR1 SNHLY and CDR2 FYNNEI. The CDR3 totals 15 residues. V was pared by 4 bases and J by 4 bases, with 7 bases of the junction left unmatched. CDR3: CASSGQGGGNQPQHF. The CDR3 bases are TGTGCCAGCAGTGGACAGGGCGGCGGGAATCAGCCCCAGCATTTT.

The chain uses TRBV5-6 and TRBJ1-4; D remains ambiguous. The length of the CDR3 is 13 residues. CDR1 is SGHDT, CDR2 YYEEEE, per germline. The V end was cut by 2 bases, the J end by 2 bases, with 4 bases between. This CDR3 is CASSFQTNEKLFF. Here the CDR3 DNA reads TGTGCCAGCAGCTTCCAGACTAATGAAAAACTGTTTTTT.

With respect to this clone: Other DNA sequences in this specimen translate into the identical CDR3. The chain uses TRBV19 and TRBJ1-5; 9 nucleotides align to TRBD1. The CDR3 loop spans 13 amino acids. From germline, CDR1 is LNHDA and CDR2 SQIVND (reference sequence). After removal of 7 bases from V and 4 bases from J, the junction contained 2 bases not matched to a gene. The CDR3 DNA reads TGTGCCAGTAAGGACAGGGGTAATCAGCCCCAGCATTTT. Protein product: CASKDRGNQPQHF.

V usage is TRBV7-2 and J usage is TRBJ1-5; 8 bases agree with TRBD1. Trimming cost V 5 bases and J 3 bases; bases outside gene matches: 9. Germline lookup yields CDR1 SGHTA and CDR2 FQGNSA. The CDR3 consists of 16 residues. CDR3 nucleotide sequence: TGTGCCAGCAGCCCGACGTCAGGGGGCTACAATCAGCCCCAGCATTTT. This sequence encodes CASSPTSGGYNQPQHF.

The chain carries TRBV19 and TRBJ2-5; 8 bases line up with TRBD1. CDR3 length equals 13 residues. Germline assignment: CDR1 LNHDA and CDR2 SQIVND (reference sequence). V was clipped by 7 bases and J by 2 bases; unmatched bases: 3. CDR3 coding DNA: TGTGCCAGTAACGGACAGGGACAAGAGACCCAGTACTTC. This gives the protein CASNGQGQETQYF.

The chain combines TRBV19 with TRBJ1-1, with D maybe TRBD1 (5 bases). This CDR3 spans 13 amino acids. The V gene lost 3 bases and the J gene lost 4 bases, with 9 bases spanning the gap. Germline V CDR1 and CDR2: LNHDA, SQIVND (reference sequence). The CDR3 DNA follows: TGTGCCAGTAGTATCGAGGGGCTCACTGAAGCTTTCTTT. It specifies CASSIEGLTEAFF.

This sequence joins TRBV30 and TRBJ2-3; D gene unclear. This CDR3 is built from 11 residues. Germline V gene lookup returns CDR1 GTSNPN and CDR2 SVGIG (reference sequence). Trimming left V 4 bases short and J 5 bases short, with 7 bases between. Here the CDR3 reads CAWTVIDTQYF. CDR3 nucleotide sequence: TGTGCCTGGACAGTAATAGATACGCAGTATTTT.

The chain joins TRBV29-1 to TRBJ1-1; possible D gene TRBD1, 5 bases. The CDR3 totals 13 residues. Germline V gene data show CDR1 as SQVTM and CDR2 as ANQGSEA. Trimming shortened V by 3 bases and J by 8 bases, and 16 bases separated the two germline ends. CDR3 region: CSVEPWEGSEAFF. The CDR3 coding sequence is TGCAGCGTTGAGCCGTGGGAGGGGAGCGAAGCTTTCTTT.